This record covers a single T cell receptor beta chain. The target of this receptor is not known. Per-base quality was not reported, and no clone a single base away is much larger than it. This entry comes from a study of blood T cell repertoires in COVID-19 (TCRdb year 2020). Describing the broader study: Collaborator samples came from the United States, Italy and Spain and covered acute and convalescent phases of COVID-19. The material from the prospective study consisted of cDNA or gDNA derived from T cells, B-cell-depleted T cells, or PBMCs. The dataset comprised deeply sampled blood TCRbeta repertoires from subjects exposed to, actively infected with, or recovered from COVID-19. The repertoires were released in a freely available public database intended as a resource for research on the immune response to SARS-CoV-2. The samples were drawn from two sources: the first 160 participants of the ongoing ImmuneRACE study, and over 1,000 subjects contributed by 6 global collaborators. Sample metadata almost always included a de-identified subject ID, COVID-19 status, age in years and sex. Where available, HLA class I and class II types were obtained from metadata supplied by the sample provider rather than from assay-based typing.

CDR1 and CDR2, per the germline V gene, are SGHTA and FQGNSA. The CDR3 runs 16 residues from the cysteine to the phenylalanine. The only DNA kept is the CDR3, 48 bases in frame from the first base. The germline V end is reduced by 0 bases and the J end by 10 bases; junction bases left unmatched: 9. Results and caveats for the whole study, not just this receptor: The quantity of clinical and demographic metadata differed by source and by participant and was supplied without curation.

Collaborating institutions collected whole blood in K2EDTA tubes following their own protocols. For TCRbeta analysis, collaborators shipped samples as frozen whole blood, isolated PBMCs, or DNA extracted from either of those sample types. TCRbeta CDR3 regions were amplified from genomic DNA using the immunoSEQ Assay, a bias-controlled multiplex PCR. The paper's data handling went like this. The number of nucleated cells in each sample was estimated from the amplification of reference gene primers within the assay. To quantify the absolute abundance of each unique TCRbeta CDR3 rearrangement, sequence reads were collapsed and filtered. For each sample, productive Simpson clonality was calculated by taking the square root of Simpson's diversity index across productive rearrangements. Entries here come from immuneACCESS through TCRdb and include only in-frame sequences with V and J called. Some clones fail to appear in such tables; in the studies checked, an unresolved V gene covers under half of the shortfall, and the cause of the remainder is unknown. V and J calls and clone size are as listed in that table; D and trimming were resolved from the DNA. This sample gives about 76,000 clones in total; roughly 90% of them show up just once. The top ten clones comprise 1.4% to 1.5% of the sample.

Sequences were obtained from peripheral blood. This receptor chain uses TRBV7-2 and TRBJ1-4; 9 central nucleotides agree with TRBD1. The sequence was obtained from a man between 45 and 60 years old with acute or convalescent COVID-19. The nucleotides are TGTGCCAGCAGCTTAGCCCCCGGGACAGGGATTGTAAAACTGTTTTTT. Its protein reads: CASSLAPGTGIVKLFF.